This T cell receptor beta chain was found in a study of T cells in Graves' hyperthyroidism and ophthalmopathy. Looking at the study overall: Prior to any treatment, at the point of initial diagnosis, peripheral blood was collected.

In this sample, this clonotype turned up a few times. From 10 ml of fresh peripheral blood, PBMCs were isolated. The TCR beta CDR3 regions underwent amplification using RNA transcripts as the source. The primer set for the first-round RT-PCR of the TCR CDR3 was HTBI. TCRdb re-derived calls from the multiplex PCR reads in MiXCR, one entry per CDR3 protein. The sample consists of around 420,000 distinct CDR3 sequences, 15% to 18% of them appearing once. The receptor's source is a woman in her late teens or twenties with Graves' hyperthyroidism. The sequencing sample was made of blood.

CDR3 sequence reads: CASSLAAGRETQYF. The CDR3, as DNA: TGCGCCAGCAGCTTGGCCGCGGGGAGAGAGACCCAGTACTTC. The genes are TRBV5-1 and TRBJ2-5; TRBD2 is a possible D gene (6 bases). V was clipped by 0 bases and J by 4 bases, with 10 bases between them. This CDR3 has 14 residues. CDR1 and CDR2 (germline): SGHRS, YFSETQ.